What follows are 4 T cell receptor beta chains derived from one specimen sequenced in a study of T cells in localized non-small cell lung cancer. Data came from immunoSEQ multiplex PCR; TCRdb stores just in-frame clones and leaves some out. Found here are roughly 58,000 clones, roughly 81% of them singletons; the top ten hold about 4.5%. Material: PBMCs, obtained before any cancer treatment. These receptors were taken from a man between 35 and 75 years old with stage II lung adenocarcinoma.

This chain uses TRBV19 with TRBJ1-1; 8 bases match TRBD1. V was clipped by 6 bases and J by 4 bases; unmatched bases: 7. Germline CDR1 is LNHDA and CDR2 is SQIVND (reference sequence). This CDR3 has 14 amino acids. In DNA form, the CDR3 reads TGTGCCAGTAGGCCGACAGGGGTTGGCACTGAAGCTTTCTTT. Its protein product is CASRPTGVGTEAFF.

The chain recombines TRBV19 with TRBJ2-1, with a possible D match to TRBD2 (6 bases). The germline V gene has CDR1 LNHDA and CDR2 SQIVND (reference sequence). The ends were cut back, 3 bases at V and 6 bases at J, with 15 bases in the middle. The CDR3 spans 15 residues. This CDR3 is CASSIFSNGGNEQFF. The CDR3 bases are TGTGCCAGTAGTATTTTCAGCAACGGGGGCAATGAGCAGTTCTTC.

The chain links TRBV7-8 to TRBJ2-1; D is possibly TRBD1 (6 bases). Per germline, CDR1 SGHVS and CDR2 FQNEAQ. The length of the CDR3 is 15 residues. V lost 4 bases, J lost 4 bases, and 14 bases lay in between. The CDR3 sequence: CASSWGRGGYNEQFF. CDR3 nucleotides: TGTGCCAGCAGCTGGGGGCGTGGGGGATACAATGAGCAGTTCTTC.

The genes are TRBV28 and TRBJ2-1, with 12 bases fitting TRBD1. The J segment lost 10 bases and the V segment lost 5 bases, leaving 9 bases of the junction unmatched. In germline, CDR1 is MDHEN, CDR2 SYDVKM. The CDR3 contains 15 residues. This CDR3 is CASSLGQGAYIEQFF. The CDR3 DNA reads TGTGCCAGCAGTCTGGGACAGGGGGCCTACATCGAGCAGTTCTTC.